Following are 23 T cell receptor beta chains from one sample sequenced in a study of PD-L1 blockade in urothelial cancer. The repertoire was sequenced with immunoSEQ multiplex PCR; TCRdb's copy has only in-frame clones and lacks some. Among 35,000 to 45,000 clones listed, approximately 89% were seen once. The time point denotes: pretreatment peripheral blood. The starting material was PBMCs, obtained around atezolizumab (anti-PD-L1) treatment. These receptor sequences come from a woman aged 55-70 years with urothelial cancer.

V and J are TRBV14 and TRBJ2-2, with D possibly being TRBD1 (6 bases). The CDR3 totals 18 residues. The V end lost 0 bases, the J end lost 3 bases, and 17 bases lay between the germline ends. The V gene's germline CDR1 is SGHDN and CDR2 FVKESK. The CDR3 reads CASSQDENREKDTGELFF. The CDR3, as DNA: TGTGCCAGCAGCCAAGATGAGAACAGGGAAAAGGACACCGGGGAGCTGTTTTTT.

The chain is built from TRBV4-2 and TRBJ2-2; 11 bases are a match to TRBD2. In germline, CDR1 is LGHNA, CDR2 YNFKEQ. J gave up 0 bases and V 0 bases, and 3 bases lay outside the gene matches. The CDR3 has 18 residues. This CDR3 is CASSQEGSGRANTGELFF. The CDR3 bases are TGTGCCAGCAGCCAAGAGGGTAGCGGGAGGGCGAACACCGGGGAGCTGTTTTTT.

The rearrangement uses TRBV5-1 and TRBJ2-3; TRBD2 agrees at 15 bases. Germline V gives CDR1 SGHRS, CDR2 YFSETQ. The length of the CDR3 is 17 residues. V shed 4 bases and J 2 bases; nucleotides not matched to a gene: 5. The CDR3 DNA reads TGCGCCAGCAGCCCGGGACTAGCGGGAGGTGACACAGATACGCAGTATTTT. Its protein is CASSPGLAGGDTDTQYF.

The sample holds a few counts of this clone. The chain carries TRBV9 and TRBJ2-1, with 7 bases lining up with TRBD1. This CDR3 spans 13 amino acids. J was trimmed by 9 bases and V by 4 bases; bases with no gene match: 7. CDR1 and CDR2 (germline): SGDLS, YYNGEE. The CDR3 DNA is TGTGCCAGCAGCAGGGGGCTTGGGGCTGAGCAGTTCTTC. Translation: CASSRGLGAEQFF.

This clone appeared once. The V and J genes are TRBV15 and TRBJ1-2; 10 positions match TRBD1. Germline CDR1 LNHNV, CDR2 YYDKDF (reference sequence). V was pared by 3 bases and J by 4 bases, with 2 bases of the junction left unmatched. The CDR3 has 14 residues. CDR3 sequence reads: CATSRGQGTYGYTF. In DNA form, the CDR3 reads TGTGCCACCAGCAGGGGACAGGGGACCTATGGCTACACCTTC.

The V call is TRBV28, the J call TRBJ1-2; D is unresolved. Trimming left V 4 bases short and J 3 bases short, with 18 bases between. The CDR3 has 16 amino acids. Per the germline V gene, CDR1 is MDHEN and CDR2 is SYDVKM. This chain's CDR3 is CASSSSRAYGDYGYTF. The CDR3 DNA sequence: TGTGCCAGCAGTTCGTCGCGGGCGTACGGAGACTATGGCTACACCTTC.

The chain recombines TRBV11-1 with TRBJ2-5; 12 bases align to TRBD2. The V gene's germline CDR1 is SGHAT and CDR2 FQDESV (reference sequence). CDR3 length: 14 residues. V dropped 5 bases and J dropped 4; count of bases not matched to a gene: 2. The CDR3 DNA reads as TGTGCCAGCAGCATGGGACTAGCGGGAGAGACCCAGTACTTC. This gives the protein CASSMGLAGETQYF.

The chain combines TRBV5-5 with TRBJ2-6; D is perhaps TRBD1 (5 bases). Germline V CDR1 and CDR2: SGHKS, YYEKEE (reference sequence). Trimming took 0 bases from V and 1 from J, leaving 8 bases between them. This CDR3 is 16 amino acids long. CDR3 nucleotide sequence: TGTGCCAGCAGCTTGGACGCAGGGTCTGGGGCCAACGTCCTGACTTTC. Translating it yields CASSLDAGSGANVLTF.

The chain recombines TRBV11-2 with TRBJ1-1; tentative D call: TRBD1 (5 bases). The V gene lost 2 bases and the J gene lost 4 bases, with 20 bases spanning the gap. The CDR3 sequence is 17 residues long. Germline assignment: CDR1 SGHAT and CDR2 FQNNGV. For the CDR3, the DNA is TGTGCCAGCAGCTTAAGTCCGGGACCCATGGGGGGCACTGAAGCTTTCTTT. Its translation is CASSLSPGPMGGTEAFF.

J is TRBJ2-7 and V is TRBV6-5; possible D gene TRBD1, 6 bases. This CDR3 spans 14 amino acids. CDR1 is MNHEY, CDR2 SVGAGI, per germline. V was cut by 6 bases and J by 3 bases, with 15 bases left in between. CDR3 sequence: CASRETQGYYEQYF. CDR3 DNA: TGTGCCAGCAGAGAGACGCAGGGGTACTACGAGCAGTACTTC.

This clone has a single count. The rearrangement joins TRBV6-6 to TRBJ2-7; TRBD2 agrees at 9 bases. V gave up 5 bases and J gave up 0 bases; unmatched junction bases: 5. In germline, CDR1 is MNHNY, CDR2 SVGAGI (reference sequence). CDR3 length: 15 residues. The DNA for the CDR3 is TGTGCCAGCAGTCCGCGGACTAGCGCCTCCTACGAGCAGTACTTC. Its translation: CASSPRTSASYEQYF.

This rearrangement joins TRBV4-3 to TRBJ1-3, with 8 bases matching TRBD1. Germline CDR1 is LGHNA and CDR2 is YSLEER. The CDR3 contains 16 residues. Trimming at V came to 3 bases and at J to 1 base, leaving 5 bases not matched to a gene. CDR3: CASSHGTGGSGNTIYF. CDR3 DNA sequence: TGCGCCAGCAGCCATGGTACAGGGGGTTCTGGAAACACCATATATTTT.

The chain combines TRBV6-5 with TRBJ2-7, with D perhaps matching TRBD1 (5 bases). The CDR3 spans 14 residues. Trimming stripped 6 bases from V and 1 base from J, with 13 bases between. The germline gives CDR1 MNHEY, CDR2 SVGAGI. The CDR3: CASRDPGLSYEQYF. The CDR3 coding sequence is TGTGCCAGCAGGGACCCAGGGCTATCCTACGAGCAGTACTTC.

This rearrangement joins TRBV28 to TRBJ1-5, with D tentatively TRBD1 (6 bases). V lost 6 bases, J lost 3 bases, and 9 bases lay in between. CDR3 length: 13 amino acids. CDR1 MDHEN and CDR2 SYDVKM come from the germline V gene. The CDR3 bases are TGTGCCAGCAGACAGGGATCCAATCAGCCCCAGCATTTT. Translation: CASRQGSNQPQHF.

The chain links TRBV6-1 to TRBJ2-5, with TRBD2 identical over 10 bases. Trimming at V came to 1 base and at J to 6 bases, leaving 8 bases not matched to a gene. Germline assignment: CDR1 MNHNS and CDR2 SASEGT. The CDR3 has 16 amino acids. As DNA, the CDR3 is TGTGCCAGCAGTGAAGAGGCTAGCGGGAGCCCAAAGACCCAGTACTTC. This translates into CASSEEASGSPKTQYF.

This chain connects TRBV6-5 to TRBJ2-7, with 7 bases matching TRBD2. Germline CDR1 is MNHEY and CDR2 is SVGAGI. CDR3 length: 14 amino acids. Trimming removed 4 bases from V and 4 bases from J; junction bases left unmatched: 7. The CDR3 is CASSWDGRRYEQYF. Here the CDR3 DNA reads TGTGCCAGCAGTTGGGACGGGAGGAGGTACGAGCAGTACTTC.

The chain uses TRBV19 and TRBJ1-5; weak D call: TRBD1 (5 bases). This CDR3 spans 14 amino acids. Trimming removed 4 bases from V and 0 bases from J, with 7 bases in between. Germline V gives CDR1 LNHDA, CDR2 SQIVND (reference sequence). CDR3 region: CASSKTVSNQPQHF. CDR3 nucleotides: TGTGCCAGTAGTAAGACAGTTAGCAATCAGCCCCAGCATTTT. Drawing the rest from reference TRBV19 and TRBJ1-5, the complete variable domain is DGGITQSPKYLFRKEGQNVTLSCEQNLNHDAMYWYRQDPGQGLRLIYYSQIVNDFQKGDIAEGYSVSREKKESFPLTVTSAQKNPTAFYLCASSKTVSNQPQHFGDGTRLSIL.

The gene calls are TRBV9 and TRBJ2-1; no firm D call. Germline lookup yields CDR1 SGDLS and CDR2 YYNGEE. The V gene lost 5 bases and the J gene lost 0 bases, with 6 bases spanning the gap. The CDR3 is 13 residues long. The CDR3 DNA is TGTGCCAGCAGTAGAAGCTCCTACAATGAGCAGTTCTTC. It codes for CASSRSSYNEQFF.

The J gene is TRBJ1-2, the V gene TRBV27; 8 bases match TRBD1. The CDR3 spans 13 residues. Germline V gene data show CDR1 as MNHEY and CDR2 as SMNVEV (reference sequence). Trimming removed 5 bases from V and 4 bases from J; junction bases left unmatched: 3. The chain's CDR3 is CASSPTGGYGYTF. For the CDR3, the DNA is TGTGCCAGCAGTCCCACAGGGGGCTATGGCTACACCTTC.

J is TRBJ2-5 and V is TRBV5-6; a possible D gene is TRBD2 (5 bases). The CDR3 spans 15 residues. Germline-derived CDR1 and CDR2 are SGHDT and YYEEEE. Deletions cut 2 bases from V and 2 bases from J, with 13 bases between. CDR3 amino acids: CASSFASPLQETQYF. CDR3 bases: TGTGCCAGCAGCTTTGCTAGCCCTCTGCAAGAGACCCAGTACTTC.

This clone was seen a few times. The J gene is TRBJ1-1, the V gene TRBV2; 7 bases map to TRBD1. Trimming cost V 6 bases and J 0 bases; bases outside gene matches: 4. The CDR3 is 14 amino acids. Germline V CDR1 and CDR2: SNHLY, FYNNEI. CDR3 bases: TGTGCCAGCAGGAAACAGGGGCTGAACACTGAAGCTTTCTTT. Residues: CASRKQGLNTEAFF.

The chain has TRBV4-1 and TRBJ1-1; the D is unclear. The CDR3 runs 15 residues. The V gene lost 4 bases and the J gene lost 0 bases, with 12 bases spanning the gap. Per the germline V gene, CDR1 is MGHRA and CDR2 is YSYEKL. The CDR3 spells CASSPRIGVNTEAFF. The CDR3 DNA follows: TGCGCCAGCAGCCCCCGGATTGGAGTGAACACTGAAGCTTTCTTT.

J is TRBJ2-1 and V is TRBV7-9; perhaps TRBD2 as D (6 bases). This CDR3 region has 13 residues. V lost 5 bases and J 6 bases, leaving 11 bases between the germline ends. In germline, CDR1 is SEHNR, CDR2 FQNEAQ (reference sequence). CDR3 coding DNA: TGTGCCAGCAGCCCGGGACTTCTCAATGAGCAGTTCTTC. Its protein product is CASSPGLLNEQFF.